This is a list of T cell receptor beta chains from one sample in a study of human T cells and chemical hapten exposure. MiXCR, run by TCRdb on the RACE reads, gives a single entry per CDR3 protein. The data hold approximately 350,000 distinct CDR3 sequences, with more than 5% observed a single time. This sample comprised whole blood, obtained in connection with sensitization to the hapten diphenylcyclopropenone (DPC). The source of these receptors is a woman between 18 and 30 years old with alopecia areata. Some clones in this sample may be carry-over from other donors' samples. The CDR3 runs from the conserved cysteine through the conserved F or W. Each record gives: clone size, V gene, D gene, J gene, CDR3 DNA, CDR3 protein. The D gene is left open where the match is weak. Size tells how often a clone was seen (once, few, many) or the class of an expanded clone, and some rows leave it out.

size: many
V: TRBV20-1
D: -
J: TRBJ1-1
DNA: TGCAGTGCTAGACCCCCAGAAGGGTACACTGAAGCTTTCTTT
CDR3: CSARPPEGYTEAFF

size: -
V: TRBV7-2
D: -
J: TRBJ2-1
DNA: TGTGCCAGCAGCGTACAAGGACGGAGCCTATACAATGAGCAGTTCTTC
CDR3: CASSVQGRSLYNEQFF

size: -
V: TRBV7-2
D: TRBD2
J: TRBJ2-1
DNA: TGTGCCAGCAGCACAGGACTAGAGAAATACAATGAGCAGTTCTTC
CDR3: CASSTGLEKYNEQFF

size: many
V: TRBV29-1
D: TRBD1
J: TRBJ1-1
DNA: TGCAGCGTCAAATTACAGGGGGCGGACACTGAAGCTTTCTTT
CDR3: CSVKLQGADTEAFF

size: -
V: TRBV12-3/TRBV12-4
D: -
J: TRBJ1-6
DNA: TGTGCTTCGGCGGCAGTCGATAATTCACCCCTCCACTTT
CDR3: CASAAVDNSPLHF

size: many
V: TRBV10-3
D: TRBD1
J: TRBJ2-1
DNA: TGTGCCGTTTCGAGAACAGGGGACAATGAGCAGTTCTTC
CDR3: CAVSRTGDNEQFF

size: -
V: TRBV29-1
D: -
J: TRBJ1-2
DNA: TGCAGCGTTGAAGAGATTTCCTATGGCTACACCTTC
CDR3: CSVEEISYGYTF

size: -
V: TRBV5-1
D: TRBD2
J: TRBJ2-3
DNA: TGCGCCAGCAGCTTGGGTCTAGCGGGGGGGCCGACAGATACGCAGTATTTT
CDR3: CASSLGLAGGPTDTQYF

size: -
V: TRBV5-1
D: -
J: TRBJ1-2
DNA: TGCGCCAGCAGCTTGCGCTCCTCTAACTATGGCTACACCTTC
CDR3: CASSLRSSNYGYTF

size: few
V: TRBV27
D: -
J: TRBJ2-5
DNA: TGTGCCAGCAGTTTGTATTTTTCCTCGGACAAAAGGGAGACCCAGTACTTC
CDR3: CASSLYFSSDKRETQYF

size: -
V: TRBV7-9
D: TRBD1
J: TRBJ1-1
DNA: TGTGCCAGCAGCTTAGGTAGTGTCAGGGGGCCAAGGAACACTGAAGCTTTCTTT
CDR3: CASSLGSVRGPRNTEAFF

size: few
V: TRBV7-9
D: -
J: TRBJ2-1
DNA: TGTGCCAGCAAAAAACTAGCCCCAGTGTGGGATGAGCAGTTCTTC
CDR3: CASKKLAPVWDEQFF

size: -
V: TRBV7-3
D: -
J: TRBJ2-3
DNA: TGTGCCAGCAGCCCCCTGATTGTTGGGCCGGATACGCAGTATTTT
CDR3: CASSPLIVGPDTQYF

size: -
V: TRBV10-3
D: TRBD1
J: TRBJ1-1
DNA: TGTGCCATCACTAGCAGACAGGGCCACACTGAAGCTTTCTTT
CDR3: CAITSRQGHTEAFF

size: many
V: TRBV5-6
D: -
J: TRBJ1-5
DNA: TGTGCCAGCAGCGACAGCAAGAGCAATCAGCCCCAGCATTTT
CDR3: CASSDSKSNQPQHF

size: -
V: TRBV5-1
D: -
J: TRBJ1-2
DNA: TGCGCCAGCAGCCGGGGGACGTCTGTCCTCTATGGCTACACCTTC
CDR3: CASSRGTSVLYGYTF

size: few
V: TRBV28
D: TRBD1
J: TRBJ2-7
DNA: TGTGCCAGCAGTACATGGGACAGGGTCTCCTACGAGCAGTACTTC
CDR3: CASSTWDRVSYEQYF

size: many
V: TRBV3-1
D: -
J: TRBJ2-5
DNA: TGTGCCAGCAGCCAACGGGACGATTCCTACCAAGAGACCCAGTACTTC
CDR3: CASSQRDDSYQETQYF

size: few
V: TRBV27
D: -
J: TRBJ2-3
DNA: TGTGCCAGCAGTTTGTTTCGCACAGATACGCAGTATTTT
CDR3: CASSLFRTDTQYF

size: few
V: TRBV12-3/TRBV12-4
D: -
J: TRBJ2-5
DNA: TGTGCCAGCAGCCCCCTGGCAGGAGGTGTACAAGAGACCCAGTACTTC
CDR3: CASSPLAGGVQETQYF

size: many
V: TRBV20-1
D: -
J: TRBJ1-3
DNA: TGCAGTGCTAGTCCGGACTACTCTGGAAACACCATATATTTT
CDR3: CSASPDYSGNTIYF

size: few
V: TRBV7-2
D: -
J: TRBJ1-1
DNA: TGTGCCAGCAGCTTAGTAGCCAGCGCGGGCGCTGAAGCTTTCTTT
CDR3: CASSLVASAGAEAFF

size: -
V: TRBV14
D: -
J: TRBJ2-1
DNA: TGTGCCAGCAGCCATCGCTTAGTTTGGGGAAAGAGGGGCGATGAGCAGTTCTTC
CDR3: CASSHRLVWGKRGDEQFF

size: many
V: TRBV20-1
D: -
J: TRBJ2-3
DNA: TGCAGTGCCCCTGAGCGATTCACAGATACGCAGTATTTT
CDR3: CSAPERFTDTQYF

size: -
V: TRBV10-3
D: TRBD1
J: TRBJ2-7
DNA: TGTGCCATCAGTGAGTCGTTGGGACAGACTAACTACGAGCAGTACTTC
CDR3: CAISESLGQTNYEQYF

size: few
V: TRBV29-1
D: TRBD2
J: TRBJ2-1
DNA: TGCAGCGTTGCGGGACTAGACTCCTACAATGAGCAGTTCTTC
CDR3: CSVAGLDSYNEQFF

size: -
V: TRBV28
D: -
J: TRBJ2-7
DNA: TGTGCCAGCAGTCCCCGTCACGAGCAGTACTTC
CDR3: CASSPRHEQYF

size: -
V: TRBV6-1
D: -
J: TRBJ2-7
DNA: TGTGCCAGCAGTGCCGGGGTCAGCTCCTACGAGCAGTACTTC
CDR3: CASSAGVSSYEQYF

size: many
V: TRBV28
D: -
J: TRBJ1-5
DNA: TGTGCCAGCAGTTTATTCCAGGGTATAGGCAATCAGCCCCAGCATTTT
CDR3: CASSLFQGIGNQPQHF

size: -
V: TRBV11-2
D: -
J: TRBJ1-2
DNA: TGTGCCAGCAGCTCGCTGGGGAGTACAGCGGTCTATGGCTACACCTTC
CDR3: CASSSLGSTAVYGYTF

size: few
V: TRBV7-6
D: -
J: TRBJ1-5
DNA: TGTGCCAGCAGCTTAGGGCAGGGTAAGGGTCAGCCCCAGCATTTT
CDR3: CASSLGQGKGQPQHF

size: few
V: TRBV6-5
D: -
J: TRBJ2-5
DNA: TGTGCCAGCAGTCAGGGACCGAGCCAAGAGACCCAGTACTTC
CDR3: CASSQGPSQETQYF

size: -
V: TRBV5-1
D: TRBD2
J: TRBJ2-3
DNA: TGCGCCAGCAGAACTAGCGGGGCCACAGATACGCAGTATTTT
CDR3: CASRTSGATDTQYF

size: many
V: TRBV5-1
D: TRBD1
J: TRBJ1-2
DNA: TGCGCCAGCAGGTCGGGACAGGGGAGCTTCAACTATGGCTACACCTTC
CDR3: CASRSGQGSFNYGYTF

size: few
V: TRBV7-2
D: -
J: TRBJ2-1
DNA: TGTGCCAGCAGCGACGGGGCAGACAATGAGCAGTTCTTC
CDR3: CASSDGADNEQFF

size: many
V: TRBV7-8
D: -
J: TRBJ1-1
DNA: TGTGCCAGCAGCTTAGCAGGGAGCGGAGATCGCAGGGCTTTCTTT
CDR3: CASSLAGSGDRRAFF

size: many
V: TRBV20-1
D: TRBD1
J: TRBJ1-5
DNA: TGCAGTGCCACGGACAGGGGGCCTCGAAATCAGCCCCAGCATTTT
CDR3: CSATDRGPRNQPQHF

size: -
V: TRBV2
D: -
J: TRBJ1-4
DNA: TGTGCCACACGACAAGGCCCTAATGAAAAACTGTTTTTT
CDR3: CATRQGPNEKLFF

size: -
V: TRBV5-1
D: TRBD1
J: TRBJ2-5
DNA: TGCGCCAGCAGCTGGGACAGACAAGAGACCCAGTACTTC
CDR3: CASSWDRQETQYF

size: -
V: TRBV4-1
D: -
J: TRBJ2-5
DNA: TGCGCCAGCAGCCGTGACCCTTCCCCAGAGACCCAGTACTTC
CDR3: CASSRDPSPETQYF

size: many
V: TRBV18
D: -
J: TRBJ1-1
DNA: TGTGCCAGCTCACCGAATCAACTCAGGAGGACTGAAGCTTTCTTT
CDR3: CASSPNQLRRTEAFF

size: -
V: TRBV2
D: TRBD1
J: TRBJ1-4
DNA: TGTGCCAGCAGTCGGGACAGTGAAAAACTGTTTTTT
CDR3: CASSRDSEKLFF

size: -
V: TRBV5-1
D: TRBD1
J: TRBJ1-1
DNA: TGCGCCAGCAGCTGGACAGGGGGCCGGACTGAAGCTTTCTTT
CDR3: CASSWTGGRTEAFF

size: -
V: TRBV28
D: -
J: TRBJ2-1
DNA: TGTGCCAGCAGTTTTGAACTTCCGCGGGGGCCTAAGAGCTCCTACAATGAGCAGTTCTTC
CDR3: CASSFELPRGPKSSYNEQFF

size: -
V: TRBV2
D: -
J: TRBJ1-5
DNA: TGTGCCAGCAGTGAGTGGGCCAGCCTTAGACCGCCCCAGCATTTT
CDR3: CASSEWASLRPPQHF

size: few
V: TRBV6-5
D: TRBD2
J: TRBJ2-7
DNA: TGTGCCAGCAGTTCGGGGGGGGGCCCCTACGAGCAGTACTTC
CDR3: CASSSGGGPYEQYF

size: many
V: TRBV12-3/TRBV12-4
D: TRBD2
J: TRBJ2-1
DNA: TGTGCCAGCACCCACGGGCTAGCGGGGGTCTATGAGCAGTTCTTC
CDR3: CASTHGLAGVYEQFF

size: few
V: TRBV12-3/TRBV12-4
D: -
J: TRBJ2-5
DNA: TGTGCCAGCAGTCGACAGAATCAAGAGACCCAGTACTTC
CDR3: CASSRQNQETQYF

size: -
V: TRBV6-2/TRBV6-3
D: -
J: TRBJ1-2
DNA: TGTGCCAGCAGAGTAGGCACAGCAGCTAACTATGGCTACACCTTC
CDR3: CASRVGTAANYGYTF

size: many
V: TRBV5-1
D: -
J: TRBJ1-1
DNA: TGCGCCAGCAGCTCTTTATCGGTGGACACTGAAGCTTTCTTT
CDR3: CASSSLSVDTEAFF

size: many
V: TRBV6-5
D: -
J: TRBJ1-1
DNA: TGTGCCAGCAGTAACGTAATGAACACTGAAGCTTTCTTT
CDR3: CASSNVMNTEAFF

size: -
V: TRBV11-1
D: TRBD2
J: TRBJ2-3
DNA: TGTGCCAGCAGCTTACGGACTAGCGGGCCCTTAACAGATACGCAGTATTTT
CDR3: CASSLRTSGPLTDTQYF

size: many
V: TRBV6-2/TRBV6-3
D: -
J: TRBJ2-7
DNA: TGTGCCAGCAGTTACCTCTACGAGCAGTACTTC
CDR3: CASSYLYEQYF

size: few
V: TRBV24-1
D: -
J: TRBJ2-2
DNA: TGTGCCACCAGTGACCAGTACCGTGACGAGGAGCTGTTTTTT
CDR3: CATSDQYRDEELFF

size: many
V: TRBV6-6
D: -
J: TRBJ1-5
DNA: TGTGCCAGCCAGCCCTTTTACAATCAGCCCCAGCATTTT
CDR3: CASQPFYNQPQHF